This section outlines one TCR beta chain sequence together with its context. Its antigen is as yet unknown. TCRdb's table, derived via immunoSEQ multiplex PCR, lists solely in-frame clones and lacks some. The data show about 76,000 clones, over 60% seen once. This CDR3 is 13 amino acids long. Between the trimmed V and J ends, which lost 7 bases and 4 bases, there was a span of 13 bases. CDR1 is MNHNY and CDR2 is SVGAGI in the germline V gene (reference sequence). This sample was included in a study of T cell responses to AZD1222 COVID-19 vaccine. General study findings and limits: Most donors were white British, females outnumbered males, and clonal diversity was possibly underestimated.

The clonotype comes from an adult who received the MenACWY meningococcal vaccine as a control. The starting material was peripheral blood, obtained 28 days after the second dose of the MenACWY control vaccine. The rearrangement links TRBV6-6 to TRBJ1-1; D is perhaps TRBD1 (5 bases). The chain's CDR3 is CASTGRGGTEAFF. The CDR3 DNA reads as TGTGCCAGCACTGGAAGGGGAGGCACTGAAGCTTTCTTT.